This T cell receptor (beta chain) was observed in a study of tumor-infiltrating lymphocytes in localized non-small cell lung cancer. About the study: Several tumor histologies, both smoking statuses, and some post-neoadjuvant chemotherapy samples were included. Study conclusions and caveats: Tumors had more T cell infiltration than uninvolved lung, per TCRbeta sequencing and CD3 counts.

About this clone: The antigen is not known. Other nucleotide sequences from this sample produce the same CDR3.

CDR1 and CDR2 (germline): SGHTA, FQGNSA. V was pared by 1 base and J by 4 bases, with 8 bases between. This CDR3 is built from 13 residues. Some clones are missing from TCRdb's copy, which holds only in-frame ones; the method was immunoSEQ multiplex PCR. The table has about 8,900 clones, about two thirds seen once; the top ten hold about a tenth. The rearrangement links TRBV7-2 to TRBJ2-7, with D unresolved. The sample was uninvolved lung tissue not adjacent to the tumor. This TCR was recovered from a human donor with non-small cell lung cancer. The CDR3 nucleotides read TGTGCCAGCAGCTTAGAGGCGGAGTACGAGCAGTACTTC. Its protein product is CASSLEAEYEQYF.